This TCR beta chain was documented in a study of T cell repertoires in cytomegalovirus infection. For the study at large: Recently identified HLA-C-restricted and well-studied HLA-B-restricted CMV epitopes were used. Study findings and constraints: HLA-C-restricted, CMV-specific TCR beta clonotypes were dominant ex vivo.

Each CDR3 protein is one row after TCRdb ran MiXCR on the reads. The repertoire holds approximately 910,000 distinct CDR3 sequences, with around 32% as singletons. A word on this clonotype: Its antigen is unknown.

V dropped 5 bases and J dropped 0 bases, with 17 bases sitting between them. This CDR3 region has 16 residues. The TCR comes from a human donor in good health (CMV status not recorded). Some clones in this sample may be carry-over from other donors' samples. Sequenced here: cultured CD8+ T cells from PBMCs, sampled from culture after CMV antigen stimulation. V and J are TRBV12-3 or TRBV12-4 and TRBJ2-7; no definite D call. In nucleotides, the CDR3 is TGTGCCAGCAGTAACACGGACGGCAAAAGCTCCTACGAGCAGTACTTC. This sequence encodes CASSNTDGKSSYEQYF.